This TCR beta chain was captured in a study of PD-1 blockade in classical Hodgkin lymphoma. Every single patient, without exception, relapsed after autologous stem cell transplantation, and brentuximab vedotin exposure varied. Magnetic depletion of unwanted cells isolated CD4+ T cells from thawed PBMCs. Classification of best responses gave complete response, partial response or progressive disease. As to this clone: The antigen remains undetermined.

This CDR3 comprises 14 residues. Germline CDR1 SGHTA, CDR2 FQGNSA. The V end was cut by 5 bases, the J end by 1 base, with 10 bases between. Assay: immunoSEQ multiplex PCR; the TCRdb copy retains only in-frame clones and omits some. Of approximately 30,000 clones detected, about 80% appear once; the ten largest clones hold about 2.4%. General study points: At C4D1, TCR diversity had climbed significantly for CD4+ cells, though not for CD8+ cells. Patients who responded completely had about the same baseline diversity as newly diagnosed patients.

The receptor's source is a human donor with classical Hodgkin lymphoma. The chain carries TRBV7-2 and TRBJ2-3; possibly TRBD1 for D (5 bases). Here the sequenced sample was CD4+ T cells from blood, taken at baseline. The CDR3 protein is CASSDTTGTDTQYF. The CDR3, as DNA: TGTGCCAGCAGCGACACGACAGGCACAGATACGCAGTATTTT.